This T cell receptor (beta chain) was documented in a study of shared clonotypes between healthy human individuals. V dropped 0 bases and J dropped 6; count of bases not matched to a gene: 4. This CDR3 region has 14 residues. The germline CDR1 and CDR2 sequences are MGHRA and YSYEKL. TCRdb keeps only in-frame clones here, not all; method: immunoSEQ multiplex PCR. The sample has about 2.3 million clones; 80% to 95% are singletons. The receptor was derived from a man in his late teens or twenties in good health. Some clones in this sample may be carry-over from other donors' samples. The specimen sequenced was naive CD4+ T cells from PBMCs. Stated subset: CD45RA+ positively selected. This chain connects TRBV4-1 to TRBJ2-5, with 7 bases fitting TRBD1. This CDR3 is CASSQEMRGQTQYF. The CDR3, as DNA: TGCGCCAGCAGCCAAGAAATGAGGGGGCAGACCCAGTACTTC.